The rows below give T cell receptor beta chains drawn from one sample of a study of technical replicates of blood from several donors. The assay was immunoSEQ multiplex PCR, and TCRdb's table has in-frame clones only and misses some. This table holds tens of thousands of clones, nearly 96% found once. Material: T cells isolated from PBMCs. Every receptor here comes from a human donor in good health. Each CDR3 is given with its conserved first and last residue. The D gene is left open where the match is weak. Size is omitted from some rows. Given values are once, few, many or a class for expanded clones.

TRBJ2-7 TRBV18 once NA CASSPAGRHPYEQYF TGTGCCAGCTCACCGGCGGGACGCCACCCCTACGAGCAGTACTTC
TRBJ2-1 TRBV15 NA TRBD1 CATSRVRGQTWNEQFF TGTGCCACCAGCAGAGTTAGGGGACAGACGTGGAATGAGCAGTTCTTC
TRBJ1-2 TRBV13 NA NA CASSLGLTEANYGYTF TGTGCCAGCAGCTTAGGCTTGACAGAAGCTAACTATGGCTACACCTTC
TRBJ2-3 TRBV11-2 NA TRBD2 CASSLGLAEDTQYF TGTGCCAGCAGCTTGGGACTAGCGGAAGATACGCAGTATTTT
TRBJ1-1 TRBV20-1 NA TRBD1 CSAGTGGKAFF TGCAGTGCTGGGACAGGGGGTAAAGCTTTCTTT
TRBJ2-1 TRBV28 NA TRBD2 CASYSGRGVQQFF TGTGCCAGCTATAGCGGGAGAGGGGTCCAGCAGTTCTTC
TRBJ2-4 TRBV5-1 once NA CASSSSRGNIQYF TGCGCCAGCAGCTCCTCAAGGGGGAACATTCAGTACTTC
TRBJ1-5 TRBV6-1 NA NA CASSEFSRDIYQPQHF TGTGCCAGCAGTGAATTTTCCCGGGATATCTATCAGCCCCAGCATTTT
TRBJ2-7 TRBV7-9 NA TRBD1 CASSFLDRGYEQYF TGTGCCAGCAGCTTTTTGGACAGGGGGTACGAGCAGTACTTC
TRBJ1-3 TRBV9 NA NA CASRSGTGNTIYF TGTGCCAGCAGATCAGGAACTGGAAACACCATATATTTT
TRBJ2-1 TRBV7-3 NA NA CASSLTVYEQFF TGTGCCAGCAGCTTAACCGTTTATGAGCAGTTCTTC
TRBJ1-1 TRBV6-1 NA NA CASTSTGNTEAFF TGTGCCAGCACTTCAACAGGGAACACTGAAGCTTTCTTT
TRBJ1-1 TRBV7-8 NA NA CASSLPQNTEAFF TGTGCCAGCAGCTTACCACAGAACACTGAAGCTTTCTTT
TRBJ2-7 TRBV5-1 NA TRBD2 CASSFGREEAEQYF TGCGCCAGCAGCTTTGGGCGGGAGGAGGCCGAGCAGTACTTC
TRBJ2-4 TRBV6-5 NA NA CASSSPQNIQYF TGTGCCAGCAGTTCCCCTCAAAACATTCAGTACTTC
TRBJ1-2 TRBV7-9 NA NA CASSQETVTYGYTF TGTGCCAGCAGCCAAGAGACAGTCACCTATGGCTACACCTTC
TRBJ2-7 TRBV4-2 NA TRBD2 CASSHNSGSVFGYEQYF TGTGCCAGCAGCCACAATAGCGGGAGTGTCTTCGGCTACGAGCAGTACTTC
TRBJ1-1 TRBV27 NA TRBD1 CASSFWGQGVNTEAFF TGTGCCAGCAGTTTCTGGGGACAGGGGGTGAACACTGAAGCTTTCTTT
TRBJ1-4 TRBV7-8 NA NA CASSSTTGTAYEKLFF TGTGCCAGCAGCTCTACTACCGGGACTGCCTATGAAAAACTGTTTTTT
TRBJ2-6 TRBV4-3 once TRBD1 CASSQDDRAGANVLTF TGCGCCAGCAGCCAAGATGACAGGGCAGGGGCCAACGTCCTGACTTTC
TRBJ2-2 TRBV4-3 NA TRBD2 CASSHGPGLANTGELFF TGCGCCAGCAGCCATGGCCCGGGACTAGCGAACACCGGGGAGCTGTTTTTT
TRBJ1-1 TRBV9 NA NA CASSVMGHTEAFF TGTGCCAGCAGCGTTATGGGGCACACTGAAGCTTTCTTT
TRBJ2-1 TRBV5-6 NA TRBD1 CASSFTGGEQFF TGTGCCAGCAGCTTTACAGGGGGTGAGCAGTTCTTC
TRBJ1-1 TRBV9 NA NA CASSVAPVRSLNTEAFF TGTGCCAGCAGCGTAGCTCCTGTTAGGAGCTTGAACACTGAAGCTTTCTTT
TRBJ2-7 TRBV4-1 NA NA CASSPRDFREQYF TGCGCCAGCAGCCCGAGGGACTTTCGGGAGCAGTACTTC
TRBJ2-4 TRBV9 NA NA CASSAGLAIKNIQYF TGTGCCAGCAGCGCTGGGCTAGCGATAAAAAACATTCAGTACTTC
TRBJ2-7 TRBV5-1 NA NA CASSLAMSVTYEQYF TGCGCCAGCAGCTTGGCTATGAGTGTCACCTACGAGCAGTACTTC
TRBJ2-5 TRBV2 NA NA CASSRDETQYF TGTGCCAGCAGTAGAGATGAGACCCAGTACTTC
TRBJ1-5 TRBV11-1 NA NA CASSSGTTWGTNQPQHF TGTGCCAGCAGCTCTGGGACAACCTGGGGCACCAATCAGCCCCAGCATTTT
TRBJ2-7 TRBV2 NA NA CASHYGDSYEQYF TGTGCCAGCCATTATGGAGACTCCTACGAGCAGTACTTC
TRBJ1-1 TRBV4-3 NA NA CASSQDQYGNTEAFF TGCGCCAGCAGCCAAGATCAATACGGTAACACTGAAGCTTTCTTT
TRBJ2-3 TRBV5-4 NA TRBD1 CASSRSGGFADTQYF TGTGCCAGCAGCCGGTCAGGGGGATTTGCAGATACGCAGTATTTT
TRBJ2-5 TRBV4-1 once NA CASSQEEEETQYF TGCGCCAGCAGCCAAGAGGAGGAAGAGACCCAGTACTTC